One T cell receptor beta chain is described in this entry. Its antigen is undetermined. Clones were sequenced by immunoSEQ multiplex PCR, and TCRdb holds only the in-frame ones, with some missing. This repertoire shows 30,000 to 35,000 clones, roughly 88% found once; its top ten account for about 0.97%. Buffy coats from healthy blood donors served as controls. This entry belongs to a study of STAT5B mutations in CD4+ large granular lymphocyte leukemia. Study-wide findings and caveats: 8/27 top patient clones versus 2/35 control clones were TRBV06-family. CD4-sorted patient repertoires seemed more clonal than healthy CD4+ repertoires.

Germline CDR1 and CDR2: SEHNR and FQNEAQ (reference sequence). Deletions cut 5 bases from V and 1 base from J, with 12 bases between. The CDR3 consists of 14 residues. V is TRBV7-9 and J is TRBJ2-7; D uncertain. Specimen: CD4+ T cells from blood buffy coats. The receptor was isolated from a human donor in good health. The CDR3 here is CASSLSATSYEQYF. The CDR3 DNA reads as TGTGCCAGCAGCCTCTCCGCTACTTCCTACGAGCAGTACTTC.